This record looks at one T cell receptor (beta chain) sequence and its context. This clone has just one count. Its antigen is not yet known. Qualities for individual bases were not recorded, and no much larger clone is one base off. Including cysteine and phenylalanine, the CDR3 has 13 amino acids. CDR3 DNA only is kept here, 39 bases in frame from base 1. V is reduced by 6 bases and J by 4 bases, leaving a spacing of 13 bases between them. In the germline V gene, CDR1 corresponds to SGHRS and CDR2 to YFSETQ. Library preparation employed the immunoSEQ multiplex PCR assay. Held by TCRdb, this immuneACCESS table contains in-frame sequences only and omits some clones. Under half of the omission traces to an unresolved V gene where checked; the cause of the rest is unknown. The sample includes around 130,000 clones, with about 95% observed a single time. The ten top clones hold 3.6% of the sample. This entry belongs to a study of control samples from healthy donors and cancer patients (dated by TCRdb to 2018 to 2020).

The sequenced sample was blood. The V and J genes are TRBV5-1 and TRBJ1-1, with the D segment identity uncertain. The receptor was isolated from a man aged 25-45 years in good health. The DNA is as follows: TGCGCCAGCAACGCGGCCGAGGGCACTGAAGCTTTCTTT. It translates to CASNAAEGTEAFF.